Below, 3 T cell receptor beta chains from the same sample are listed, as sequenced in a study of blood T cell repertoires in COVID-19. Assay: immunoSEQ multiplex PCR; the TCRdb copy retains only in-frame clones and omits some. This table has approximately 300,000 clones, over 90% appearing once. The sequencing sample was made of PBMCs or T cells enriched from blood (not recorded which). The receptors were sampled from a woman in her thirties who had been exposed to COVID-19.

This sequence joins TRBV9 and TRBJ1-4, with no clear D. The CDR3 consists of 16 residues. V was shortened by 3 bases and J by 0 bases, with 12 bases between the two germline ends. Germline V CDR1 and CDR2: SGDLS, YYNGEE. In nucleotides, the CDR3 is TGTGCCAGCAGCGCCCTCCCCTATTCAACTAATGAAAAACTGTTTTTT. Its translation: CASSALPYSTNEKLFF.

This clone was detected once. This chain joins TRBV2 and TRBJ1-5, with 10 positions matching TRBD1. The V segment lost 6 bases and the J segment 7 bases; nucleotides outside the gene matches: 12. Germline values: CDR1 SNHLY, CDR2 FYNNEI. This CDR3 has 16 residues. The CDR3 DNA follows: TGTGCCAGCAGCTTGACAGGGGGCATTATAGGACAGCCCCAGCATTTT. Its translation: CASSLTGGIIGQPQHF.

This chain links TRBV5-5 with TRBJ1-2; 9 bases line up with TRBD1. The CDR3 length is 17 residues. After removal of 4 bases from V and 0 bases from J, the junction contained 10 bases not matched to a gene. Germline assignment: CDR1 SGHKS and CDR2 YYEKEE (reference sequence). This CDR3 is CASSGGTGTSPNYGYTF. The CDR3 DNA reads TGTGCCAGCAGCGGGGGGACAGGGACCTCTCCTAACTATGGCTACACCTTC. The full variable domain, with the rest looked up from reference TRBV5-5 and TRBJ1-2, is DAGVTQSPTHLIKTRGQQVTLRCSPISGHKSVSWYQQVLGQGPQFIFQYYEKEERGRGNFPDRFSARQFPNYSSELNVNALLLGDSALYLCASSGGTGTSPNYGYTFGSGTRLTVV.